This T cell receptor (beta chain) was identified in a study of vaccination and CD4 T cells after COVID-19. About this clonotype itself: Its antigen is currently unknown.

Time point in this sample: late sampling 161 to 241 days after vaccination in three convalescent patients. The sample's treatment: roughly 10-day PBMC culture with coronavirus spike peptide pools or control peptides (ViraFEST assay). Some 2 million PBMCs were grown per well alongside about 10 IU/ml IL-2 and approximately 9.8 ug/ml peptide pools. The Oncomine TCR Beta short-read assay generated sequence data from the DNA of cultured CD4+ T cells. A single record per CDR3 protein comes from TCRdb applying MiXCR to the PCR reads. The sample lists some 17,000 distinct CDR3 sequences, about 52% occurring once. Germline-derived CDR1 and CDR2 are SGHTS and YDEGEE. Deletions cut 0 bases from V and 0 bases from J, with 10 bases between. The CDR3 runs 15 residues.

The TCR comes from a human donor who had recovered from COVID-19. Sequencing was performed on CD4+ T cells from blood, cultured in vitro, taken about 7 months after SARS-CoV-2 vaccination. J is TRBJ2-7 and V is TRBV5-8; tentative D call: TRBD2 (5 bases). Written as DNA, the CDR3 is TGTGCCAGCAGCTTGGGGGTTAGCGTCTCCTACGAGCAGTACTTC. This translates into CASSLGVSVSYEQYF.